The entry that follows covers one T cell receptor beta chain sequence. Its specificity is unknown. The data are from a study of T cell responses to AZD1222 COVID-19 vaccine. Overall study findings and caveats: The reported proportion of spike-specific TCRs targeting unmutated variant regions was nearly half. CD4 TCRs covered the whole spike, strongest at regions 160-218 and 743-854. Without day 14 samples, only post-peak T cell repertoires were studied.

Clones were read by immunoSEQ multiplex PCR, and TCRdb kept only the in-frame ones, dropping some. The profile shows 65,000 to 85,000 clones, over 75% of them singletons. Germline V gene data show CDR1 as SGHVS and CDR2 as FQNEAQ. The CDR3 is made up of 12 amino acids. The V gene lost 5 bases and the J gene lost 7 bases, with 11 bases spanning the gap. The sequence came from an adult who received the AZD1222 COVID-19 vaccine. The rearrangement links TRBV7-8 to TRBJ1-2, with D perhaps TRBD1 (5 bases). The starting material was peripheral blood, obtained 28 days after the second AZD1222 dose. CDR3 sequence (DNA): TGTGCCAGCAGCCCCGGGGCGGCTGGCTACACCTTC. It codes for CASSPGAAGYTF.